The next 32 T cell receptor beta chains were all read from a single sample in a study of blood T cell repertoires in COVID-19. Method: immunoSEQ multiplex PCR; TCRdb's copy keeps in-frame clones and lacks some. The data contain roughly 180,000 clones, approximately 82% of them singletons. The sample was PBMCs or T cells enriched from blood (not recorded which). The receptor set was obtained from a woman between 45 and 60 years old who had recovered from COVID-19.

The J gene is TRBJ2-5, the V gene TRBV28; D possibly corresponds to TRBD1 (7 bases). V shed 8 bases and J shed 5 bases, with 18 bases lying between them. Germline values: CDR1 MDHEN, CDR2 SYDVKM. The CDR3 covers 14 residues. The CDR3 DNA reads as TGTGCCAGCTGGCAGGGGGGCGGTTCGGAGACCCAGTACTTC. Translation: CASWQGGGSETQYF.

This rearrangement joins TRBV7-8 to TRBJ1-6; D is possibly TRBD1 (5 bases). This CDR3 spans 15 amino acids. Deletions cut 1 base from V and 6 bases from J, with 10 bases between. Germline CDR1 SGHVS, CDR2 FQNEAQ. CDR3 in DNA: TGTGCCAGCAGCTTAGATAGGACAAGTAATTCACCCCTCCACTTT. This sequence encodes CASSLDRTSNSPLHF.

The DNA of the CDR3 is TGTGCCAGTAGTAGAGGGGGAAAACTGTTTTTT. It translates to CASSRGGKLFF. The chain carries TRBV19 and TRBJ1-4; TRBD1 is a possible D gene (6 bases). Trimming took off 4 bases at V and 10 bases at J, with 7 bases between the two ends. Germline CDR1 and CDR2: LNHDA and SQIVND (reference sequence). The CDR3 has 11 amino acids.

The chain recombines TRBV10-3 with TRBJ2-6; D gene uncertain. This CDR3 is 14 amino acids long. Germline-derived CDR1 and CDR2 are ENHRY and SYGVKD. Trimming shortened V by 10 bases and J by 0 bases, and 10 bases separated the two germline ends. In DNA, the CDR3 is TGTGCCACCCTACAGCTCTCTGGGGCCAACGTCCTGACTTTC. This encodes CATLQLSGANVLTF.

The gene calls are TRBV19 and TRBJ1-1; 8 bases agree with TRBD1. The junction had 11 bases not matched to a gene; V was cut back by 5 bases and J by 3 bases. Looked up from germline, CDR1 is LNHDA and CDR2 is SQIVND (reference sequence). The CDR3 runs to 16 residues. In DNA, the CDR3 is TGTGCCAGTAGTCCCTGGGGTGGACAGGGACACACTGAAGCTTTCTTT. Residues: CASSPWGGQGHTEAFF.

The chain uses TRBV2 and TRBJ2-2; the match to TRBD2 covers 10 bases. The germline CDR1 and CDR2 sequences are SNHLY and FYNNEI. J gave up 0 bases and V 7 bases, and 2 bases lay outside the gene matches. This CDR3 is built from 15 residues. CDR3 sequence (DNA): TGTGCCAGCATGGGACTAGCGACGAACACCGGGGAGCTGTTTTTT. It specifies CASMGLATNTGELFF.

The chain carries TRBV19 and TRBJ1-5; 7 positions match TRBD1. Trimming at V came to 3 bases and at J to 7 bases, leaving 6 bases not matched to a gene. This CDR3 is built from 14 residues. The germline gives CDR1 LNHDA, CDR2 SQIVND (reference sequence). CDR3 in amino acids: CASSIQGGTQPQHF. In DNA, the CDR3 is TGTGCCAGTAGTATCCAGGGGGGCACCCAGCCCCAGCATTTT.

This clone was observed a single time. The V call is TRBV10-3, the J call TRBJ1-1; D gene unclear. The V end lost 2 bases, the J end lost 0 bases, and 7 bases lay between the germline ends. Germline CDR1 ENHRY, CDR2 SYGVKD. The CDR3 has 14 amino acids. The CDR3 region has the DNA TGTGCCATCAGTGAGCAACAGATGAACACTGAAGCTTTCTTT. It encodes CAISEQQMNTEAFF.

This clone was detected once. The genes are TRBV28 and TRBJ2-7; 7 bases are shared with TRBD1. Germline loops: CDR1 MDHEN, CDR2 SYDVKM. V gave up 4 bases and J gave up 3 bases; unmatched junction bases: 3. The CDR3 contains 13 residues. CDR3 in DNA: TGTGCCAGCAGTTCGGGGACAGACTACGAGCAGTACGTC. It is translated as CASSSGTDYEQYV.

V usage is TRBV19 and J usage is TRBJ1-1; 8 nucleotides agree with TRBD1. The CDR3 length is 13 residues. J gave up 5 bases and V 4 bases, and 3 bases lay outside the gene matches. Germline V gene sequence: CDR1 LNHDA, CDR2 SQIVND (reference sequence). The CDR3 DNA reads TGTGCCAGTAGTAGAAACAGGGGGACTGAAGCTTTCTTT. This codes for CASSRNRGTEAFF.

The J gene is TRBJ2-7, the V gene TRBV7-2; maybe TRBD2 (6 bases). The CDR3 is made up of 14 amino acids. V was clipped by 4 bases and J by 5 bases, with 15 bases between them. The germline CDR1 and CDR2 sequences are SGHTA and FQGNSA. In nucleotides, the CDR3 is TGTGCCAGCAGCTCGGGACTCCCTAGCCACGAGCAGTACGTC. This translates into CASSSGLPSHEQYV.

The chain couples TRBV18 to TRBJ1-1; 7 positions agree with TRBD1. From germline, CDR1 is KGHSH and CDR2 LQKENI. After removal of 3 bases from V and 3 bases from J, the junction contained 10 bases not matched to a gene. The CDR3 runs 16 residues. The DNA of the CDR3 is TGTGCCAGCTCACCCGGGACAGTGTTAAGTGACACTGAAGCTTTCTTT. Encoded protein: CASSPGTVLSDTEAFF.

The genes are TRBV10-3 and TRBJ1-1; TRBD1 matches 7 bases. CDR1 and CDR2 from the germline V gene are ENHRY and SYGVKD. Trimming took 7 bases from V and 1 from J; bases not matched to a gene: 9. This CDR3 is 15 amino acids long. The CDR3 nucleotides read TGTGCCATCAACGACCCGGGACAGTGGAACACTGAAGCTTTCTTT. Its translation: CAINDPGQWNTEAFF.

The V gene is TRBV7-2, the J gene TRBJ1-4, with D tentatively TRBD1 (5 bases). V was pared by 5 bases and J by 7 bases, with 14 bases between. The CDR3 spans 14 residues. In germline, CDR1 is SGHTA, CDR2 FQGNSA. The chain's CDR3 is CASSPGSKGEKLFF. The CDR3 region has the DNA TGTGCCAGCAGCCCAGGGTCTAAAGGTGAAAAACTGTTTTTT.

This clone has more than one count but fewer than ten. CDR3 in amino acids: CASSSTSFYNEQFF. CDR3 bases: TGCGCCAGCAGCAGTACTAGCTTCTACAATGAGCAGTTCTTC. The rearrangement uses TRBV5-1 and TRBJ2-1; D possibly corresponds to TRBD2 (6 bases). The CDR3 runs to 14 residues. Per germline, CDR1 SGHRS and CDR2 YFSETQ. V dropped 4 bases and J dropped 3 bases, with 11 bases sitting between them.

This sequence joins TRBV27 and TRBJ1-4; 8 bases map to TRBD1. Germline lookup yields CDR1 MNHEY and CDR2 SMNVEV (reference sequence). V lost 3 bases to trimming and J lost 4 bases; unmatched junction nucleotides: 13. The CDR3 covers 18 residues. Here the CDR3 reads CASSFRGGRTGINEKLFF. In DNA, the CDR3 is TGTGCCAGCAGTTTTCGAGGGGGGCGGACAGGGATTAATGAAAAACTGTTTTTT.

The genes are TRBV12-5 and TRBJ1-2; D gene uncertain. From germline, CDR1 is LGHNT and CDR2 FRNRAP. The CDR3 spans 14 residues. V was trimmed by 5 bases and J by 7 bases, leaving 17 bases between them. This chain's CDR3 is CASGLPPEVRGYTF. The CDR3 nucleotides are TGTGCTAGTGGTCTCCCCCCCGAGGTTCGTGGCTACACCTTC.

This chain joins TRBV12-3 or TRBV12-4 and TRBJ1-2, with D maybe TRBD1 (5 bases). The CDR3 is made up of 13 amino acids. V was shortened by 6 bases and J by 0 bases, with 8 bases between the two germline ends. In DNA form, the CDR3 reads TGTGCCAGCAGCACAGGTGCTAACTATGGCTACACCTTC. It yields the protein CASSTGANYGYTF.

The DNA for the CDR3 is TGTGCCAGTAGGACAAACAGGGTCAGTAGTGTCGAGCCCCAGCATTTT. Translating gives CASRTNRVSSVEPQHF. J is TRBJ1-5 and V is TRBV19, with D possibly TRBD1 on 6 matching bases. CDR3 length equals 16 residues. V was pared by 6 bases and J by 8 bases, with 23 bases between. Germline V gene sequence: CDR1 LNHDA, CDR2 SQIVND (reference sequence).

The chain links TRBV10-2 to TRBJ1-5; 10 nucleotides agree with TRBD1. CDR1 is WSHSY and CDR2 is SAAADI in the germline V gene. After removal of 2 bases from V and 0 bases from J, the junction contained 7 bases not matched to a gene. CDR3 length: 18 amino acids. DNA for the CDR3: TGCGCCAGCAGTGAGAGGGACAGGGGCCGCTATAGCAATCAGCCCCAGCATTTT. Translating gives CASSERDRGRYSNQPQHF.

The V and J genes are TRBV7-2 and TRBJ1-6, with 7 bases fitting TRBD1. This CDR3 has 13 amino acids. Germline V CDR1 and CDR2: SGHTA, FQGNSA. With V trimmed by 6 bases and J by 6 bases, 2 bases remained unmatched. The CDR3 reads CASRQGTNSPLHF. The CDR3 DNA follows: TGTGCCAGCAGACAGGGGACTAATTCACCCCTCCACTTT. The full variable domain, its missing parts supplied by reference TRBV7-2 and TRBJ1-6, is GAGVSQSPSNKVTEKGKDVELRCDPISGHTALYWYRQSLGQGLEFLIYFQGNSAPDKSGLPSDRFSAERTGGSVSTLTIQRTQQEDSAVYLCASRQGTNSPLHFGNGTRLTVT.

This chain joins TRBV10-3 and TRBJ1-1; D unresolved. V lost 10 bases and J 2 bases, leaving 11 bases between the germline ends. This CDR3 contains 12 residues. Per the germline V gene, CDR1 is ENHRY and CDR2 is SYGVKD. CDR3 residues: CATSALNTEAFF. CDR3 in DNA: TGTGCCACGTCCGCACTAAACACTGAAGCTTTCTTT.

The chain employs TRBV7-2 and TRBJ2-1; TRBD2 matches at 10 bases. Germline CDR1 reads SGHTA; CDR2 reads FQGNSA. The CDR3 is 14 amino acids. Trimming at V came to 6 bases and at J to 7 bases, leaving 6 bases not matched to a gene. CDR3 nucleotide sequence: TGTGCCAGCAGGCCCAGCGGGAGGGGAAATGAGCAGTTCTTC. It yields the protein CASRPSGRGNEQFF.

The chain couples TRBV28 to TRBJ1-6, with 12 bases aligning to TRBD1. This CDR3 is 15 amino acids long. Germline CDR1 MDHEN, CDR2 SYDVKM. Germline trimming cut 5 bases from V and 8 bases from J; bases unmatched to any gene: 4. The CDR3 DNA follows: TGTGCCAGCAGTGGGACAGGGGGCTTGGATTCACCCCTCCACTTT. This gives the protein CASSGTGGLDSPLHF.

The chain carries TRBV5-5 and TRBJ1-6; D is possibly TRBD1 (5 bases). This CDR3 has 19 amino acids. V shed 0 bases and J shed 7 bases, with 23 bases lying between them. The germline gives CDR1 SGHKS, CDR2 YYEKEE (reference sequence). CDR3 sequence: CASSLGAYGAFIPNSPLHF. As DNA, the CDR3 is TGTGCCAGCAGCTTGGGAGCGTATGGGGCCTTCATACCCAATTCACCCCTCCACTTT.

This chain links TRBV14 with TRBJ2-1; TRBD2 agrees at 10 bases. The CDR3 sequence is 14 residues long. CDR1 is SGHDN and CDR2 is FVKESK in the germline V gene. V was pared by 4 bases and J by 6 bases, with 3 bases of the junction left unmatched. Here the CDR3 reads CASSPGTSVNEQFF. The CDR3 DNA follows: TGTGCCAGCAGCCCCGGGACTAGCGTCAATGAGCAGTTCTTC.

The chain has TRBV7-2 and TRBJ1-1, with 9 nucleotides matching TRBD1. This CDR3 is 14 amino acids long. V trimming: 5 bases; J trimming: 6 bases; junction bases outside the gene matches: 7. Germline V gene data show CDR1 as SGHTA and CDR2 as FQGNSA. The CDR3 coding sequence is TGTGCCAGCAGCCCGGGACAGGGAAGGGCTGAAGCTTTCTTT. Its translation is CASSPGQGRAEAFF.

This chain connects TRBV6-5 to TRBJ1-2, with a possible D match to TRBD1 (6 bases). Germline V gives CDR1 MNHEY, CDR2 SVGAGI. The CDR3 is 12 residues long. Trimming removed 8 bases at V and 8 bases at J, with 15 bases between. The CDR3 DNA sequence: TGTGCCAGCTCAAGGGGGGGAATGGGCTACACCTTC. This gives the protein CASSRGGMGYTF.

CDR3 amino acids: CASSLDVGPGTIDTQYF. The CDR3 region has the DNA TGTGCCAGCAGCTTAGATGTGGGACCGGGGACTATTGATACGCAGTATTTT. V is TRBV11-2 and J is TRBJ2-3; 7 bases are shared with TRBD2. This CDR3 region has 17 residues. V trimming: 0 bases; J trimming: 6 bases; junction bases outside the gene matches: 12. The germline CDR1 and CDR2 sequences are SGHAT and FQNNGV.

The J gene is TRBJ1-5, the V gene TRBV19; no definite D call. This CDR3 has 13 residues. With 6 bases removed from V and 5 bases from J, the gap between germline ends came to 11 bases. The germline gives CDR1 LNHDA, CDR2 SQIVND (reference sequence). In nucleotides, the CDR3 is TGTGCCAGTAGCCCGGGGAGGCATCAGCCCCAGCATTTT. Residues: CASSPGRHQPQHF.

V gene TRBV6-5 combines with J gene TRBJ1-2, with 9 bases fitting TRBD1. The germline V gene has CDR1 MNHEY and CDR2 SVGAGI. The V and J ends lost 3 bases and 3 bases, in that order; junction bases with no gene match: 5. The CDR3 covers 15 residues. In nucleotides, the CDR3 is TGTGCCAGCAGTTATACCACAGGGGGCGACTATGGCTACACCTTC. Protein sequence: CASSYTTGGDYGYTF.

The genes are TRBV4-1 and TRBJ2-3; TRBD1 is a possible D gene (6 bases). This CDR3 is 16 amino acids long. Trimming pared 0 bases from V and 5 bases from J, leaving 15 bases between. Looked up from germline, CDR1 is MGHRA and CDR2 is YSYEKL. The CDR3 protein is CASSQEGQLRKDTQYF. In DNA, the CDR3 is TGCGCCAGCAGCCAAGAAGGACAGCTCCGGAAAGATACGCAGTATTTT.